This TCR beta chain is from a study of cytomegalovirus exposure and HLA in healthy donors. The CDR3 loop spans 15 amino acids. Germline V gene data show CDR1 as SNHLY and CDR2 as FYNNEI. Trimming took off 4 bases at V and 4 bases at J, with 14 bases between the two ends. In the PCR, 60 Vbeta and 13 Jbeta primers were used. Produced via immunoSEQ multiplex PCR; TCRdb's table is partial and in-frame only. Of some 150,000 clones listed, less than 90% were seen once; the top ten hold 2.5%. V usage is TRBV2 and J usage is TRBJ1-5; D may be TRBD1 (6 bases). The sequence was collected from a boy aged 2 to 10 in good health and CMV-seronegative. The sample consisted of PBMCs. The CDR3 sequence is CASSVDRRVNQPQHF. CDR3 coding DNA: TGTGCCAGCAGTGTCGACAGGCGCGTTAATCAGCCCCAGCATTTT.